This TCR beta chain was identified during a study of naive and memory T cell subsets. An equimolar mix of two oligonucleotides served as the beta constant-region primer for TRBC1 and TRBC2. An oligonucleotide with the SP2 primer and a 12-nucleotide UMI was ligated to the cDNA 3' end. Using its own MiXCR run on the UMI-ligation and nested PCR reads, TCRdb lists one record per CDR3 protein. This repertoire shows roughly 98,000 distinct CDR3 sequences, 7% found once; its top ten account for over 1.5%. The germline gives CDR1 LNHNV, CDR2 YYDKDF (reference sequence). The CDR3 consists of 14 residues. Trimming removed 4 bases from V and 3 bases from J, with 12 bases in between. This clonotype was counted at least ten times.

This clonotype was obtained from a human donor in good health. The specimen sequenced was central memory CD4+ T cells from blood. This chain joins TRBV15 and TRBJ1-1, with D unclear. The chain's CDR3 is CATSTEYGDTEAFF. The CDR3 DNA sequence: TGTGCCACCAGCACCGAGTATGGTGACACTGAAGCTTTCTTT.